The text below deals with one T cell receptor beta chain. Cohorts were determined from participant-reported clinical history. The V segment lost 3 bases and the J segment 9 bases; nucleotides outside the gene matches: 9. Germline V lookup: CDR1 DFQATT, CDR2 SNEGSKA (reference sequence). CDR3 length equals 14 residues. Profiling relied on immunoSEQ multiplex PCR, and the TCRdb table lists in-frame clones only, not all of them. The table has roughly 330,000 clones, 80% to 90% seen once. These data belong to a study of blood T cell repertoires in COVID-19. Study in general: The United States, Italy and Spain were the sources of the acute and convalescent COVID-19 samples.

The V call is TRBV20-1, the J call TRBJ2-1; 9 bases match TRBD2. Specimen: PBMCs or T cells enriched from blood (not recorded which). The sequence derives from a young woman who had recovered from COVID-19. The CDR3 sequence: CSASLGLARGEQFF. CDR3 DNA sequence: TGCAGTGCTAGTCTGGGACTAGCACGCGGTGAGCAGTTCTTC.